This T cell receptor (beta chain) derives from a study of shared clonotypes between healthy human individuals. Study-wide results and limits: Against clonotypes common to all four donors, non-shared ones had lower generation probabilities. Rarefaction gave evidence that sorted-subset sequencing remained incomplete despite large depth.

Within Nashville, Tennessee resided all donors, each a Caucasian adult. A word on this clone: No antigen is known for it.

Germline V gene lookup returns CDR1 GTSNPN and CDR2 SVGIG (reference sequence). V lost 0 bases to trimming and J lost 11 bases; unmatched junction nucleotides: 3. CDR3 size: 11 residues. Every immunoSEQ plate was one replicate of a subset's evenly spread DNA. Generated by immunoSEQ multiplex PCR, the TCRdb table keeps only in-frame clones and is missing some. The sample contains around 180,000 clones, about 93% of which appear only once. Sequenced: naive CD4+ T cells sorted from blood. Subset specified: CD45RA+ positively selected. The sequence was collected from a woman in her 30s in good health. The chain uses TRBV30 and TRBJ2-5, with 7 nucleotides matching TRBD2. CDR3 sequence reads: CAWSVMGGQYF. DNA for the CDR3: TGTGCCTGGAGTGTAATGGGGGGGCAGTACTTC.